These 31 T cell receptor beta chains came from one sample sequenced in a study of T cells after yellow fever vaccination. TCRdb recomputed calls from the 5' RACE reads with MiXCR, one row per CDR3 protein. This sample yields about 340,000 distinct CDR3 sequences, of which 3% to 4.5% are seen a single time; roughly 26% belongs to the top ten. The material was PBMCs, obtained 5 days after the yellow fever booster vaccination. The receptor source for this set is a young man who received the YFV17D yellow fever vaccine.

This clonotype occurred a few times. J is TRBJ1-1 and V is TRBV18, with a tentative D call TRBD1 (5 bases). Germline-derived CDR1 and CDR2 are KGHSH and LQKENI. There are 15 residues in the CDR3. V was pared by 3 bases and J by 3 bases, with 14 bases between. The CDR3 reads CASSPLGGMDTEAFF. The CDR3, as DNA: TGTGCCAGCTCACCCCTTGGGGGGATGGACACTGAAGCTTTCTTT.

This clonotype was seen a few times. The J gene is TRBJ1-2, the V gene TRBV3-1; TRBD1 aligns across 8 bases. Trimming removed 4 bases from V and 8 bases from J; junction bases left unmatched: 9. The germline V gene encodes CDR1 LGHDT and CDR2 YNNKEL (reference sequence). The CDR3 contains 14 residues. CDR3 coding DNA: TGTGCCAGCAGCCCCGGCTCAGGGGGCCGCGGCTACACCTTC. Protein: CASSPGSGGRGYTF. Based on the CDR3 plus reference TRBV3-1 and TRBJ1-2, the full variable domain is DTAVSQTPKYLVTQMGNDKSIKCEQNLGHDTMYWYKQDSKKFLKIMFSYNNKELIINETVPNRFSPKSPDKAHLNLHINSLELGDSAVYFCASSPGSGGRGYTFGSGTRLTVV.

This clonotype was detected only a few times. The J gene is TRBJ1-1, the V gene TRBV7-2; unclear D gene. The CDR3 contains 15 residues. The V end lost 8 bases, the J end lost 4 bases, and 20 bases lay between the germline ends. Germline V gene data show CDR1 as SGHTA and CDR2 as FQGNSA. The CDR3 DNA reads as TGTGCCAGCCGTATTTGGTCCGGGATCTTCACTGAAGCTTTCTTT. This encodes CASRIWSGIFTEAFF.

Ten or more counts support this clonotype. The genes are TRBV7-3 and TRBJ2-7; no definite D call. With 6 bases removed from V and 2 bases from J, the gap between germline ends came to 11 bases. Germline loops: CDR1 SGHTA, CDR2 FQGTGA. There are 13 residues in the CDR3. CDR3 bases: TGTGCCAGCAGTGAAGGCAGCGCCTACGAGCAGTACTTC. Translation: CASSEGSAYEQYF.

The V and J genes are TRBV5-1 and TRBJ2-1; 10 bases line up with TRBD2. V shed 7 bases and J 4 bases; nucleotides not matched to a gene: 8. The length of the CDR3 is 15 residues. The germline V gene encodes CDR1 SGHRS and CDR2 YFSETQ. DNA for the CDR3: TGCGCCAGCCGCCGTAGCGGGGGGCCATACAATGAGCAGTTCTTC. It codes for CASRRSGGPYNEQFF. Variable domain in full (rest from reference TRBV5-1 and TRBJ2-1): KAGVTQTPRYLIKTRGQQVTLSCSPISGHRSVSWYQQTPGQGLQFLFEYFSETQRNKGNFPGRFSGRQFSNSRSEMNVSTLELGDSALYLCASRRSGGPYNEQFFGPGTRLTVL.

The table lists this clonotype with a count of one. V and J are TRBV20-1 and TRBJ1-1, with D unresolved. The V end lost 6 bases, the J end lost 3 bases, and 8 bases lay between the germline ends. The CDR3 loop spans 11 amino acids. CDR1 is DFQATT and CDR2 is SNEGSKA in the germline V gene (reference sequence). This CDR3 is CSAPYHTEAFF. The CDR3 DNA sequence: TGCAGTGCCCCCTACCACACTGAAGCTTTCTTT.

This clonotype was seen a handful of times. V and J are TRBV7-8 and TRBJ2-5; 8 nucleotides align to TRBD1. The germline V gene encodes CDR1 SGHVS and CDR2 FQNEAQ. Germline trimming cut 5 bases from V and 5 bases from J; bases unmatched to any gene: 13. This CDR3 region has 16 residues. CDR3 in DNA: TGTGCCAGCAGCACGGCACCACAGGGGGAACGGGAGACCCAGTACTTC. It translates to CASSTAPQGERETQYF.

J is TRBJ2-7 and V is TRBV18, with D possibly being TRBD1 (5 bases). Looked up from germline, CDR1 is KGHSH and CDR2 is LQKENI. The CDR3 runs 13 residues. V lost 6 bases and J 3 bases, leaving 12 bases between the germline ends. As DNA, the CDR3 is TGTGCCAGCTCGCAGGGCGCAATCTACGAGCAGTACGTC. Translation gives CASSQGAIYEQYV.

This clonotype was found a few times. The CDR3 region has the DNA TGTGCCAGCAGTTACACGGCGTTACCTGGGACAGGTTTATATGGCTACACCTTC. This codes for CASSYTALPGTGLYGYTF. This chain links TRBV6-2 or TRBV6-3 with TRBJ1-2, with TRBD1 matching 8 bases. CDR1 and CDR2 from the germline V gene are MNHEY and SVGEGT. Germline trimming cut 2 bases from V and 5 bases from J; bases unmatched to any gene: 16. This CDR3 contains 18 residues.

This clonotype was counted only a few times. The CDR3 is CATKQGAEDTQYF. CDR3 coding DNA: TGTGCCACCAAGCAGGGGGCGGAAGATACGCAGTATTTT. This rearrangement joins TRBV10-3 to TRBJ2-3, with 8 bases matching TRBD1. Losses at the gene ends were 10 bases for V and 5 bases for J; bases not matched to a gene: 8. The CDR3 has 13 residues. CDR1 ENHRY and CDR2 SYGVKD come from the germline V gene.

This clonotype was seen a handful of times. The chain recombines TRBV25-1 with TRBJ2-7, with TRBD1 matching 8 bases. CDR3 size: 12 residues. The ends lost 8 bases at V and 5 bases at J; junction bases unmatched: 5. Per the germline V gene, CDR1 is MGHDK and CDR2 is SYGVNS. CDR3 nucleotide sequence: TGTGCCAGCGGACAGGGAGCCAACGAGCAGTACTTC. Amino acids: CASGQGANEQYF.

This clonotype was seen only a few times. The CDR3 spells CASTIFFGETEAFF. CDR3 bases: TGTGCCAGCACCATATTTTTCGGTGAGACTGAAGCTTTCTTT. This chain links TRBV7-2 with TRBJ1-1; no reliable D call. Trimming cost V 7 bases and J 5 bases, with 17 bases left between them. CDR1 is SGHTA, CDR2 FQGNSA, per germline. This CDR3 has 14 amino acids.

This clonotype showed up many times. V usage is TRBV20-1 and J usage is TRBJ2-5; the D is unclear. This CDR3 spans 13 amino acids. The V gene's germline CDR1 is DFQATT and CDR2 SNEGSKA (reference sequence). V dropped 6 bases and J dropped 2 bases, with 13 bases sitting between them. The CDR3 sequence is CSANTAAQETQYF. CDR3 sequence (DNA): TGCAGTGCGAATACGGCCGCTCAAGAGACCCAGTACTTC.

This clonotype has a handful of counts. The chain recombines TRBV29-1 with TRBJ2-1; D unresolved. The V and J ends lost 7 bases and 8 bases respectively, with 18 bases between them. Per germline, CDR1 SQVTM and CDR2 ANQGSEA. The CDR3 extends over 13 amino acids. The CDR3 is CSGLRLGLYEQFF. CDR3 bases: TGCAGCGGCCTCAGGCTTGGTTTGTATGAGCAGTTCTTC.

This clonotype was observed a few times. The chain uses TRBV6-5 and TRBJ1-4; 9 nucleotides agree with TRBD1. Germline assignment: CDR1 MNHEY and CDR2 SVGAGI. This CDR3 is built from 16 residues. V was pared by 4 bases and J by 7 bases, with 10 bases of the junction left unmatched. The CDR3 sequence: CASSSLLGTGFEKLFF. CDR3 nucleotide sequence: TGTGCCAGCAGTTCCCTCCTTGGGACAGGGTTTGAAAAACTGTTTTTT.

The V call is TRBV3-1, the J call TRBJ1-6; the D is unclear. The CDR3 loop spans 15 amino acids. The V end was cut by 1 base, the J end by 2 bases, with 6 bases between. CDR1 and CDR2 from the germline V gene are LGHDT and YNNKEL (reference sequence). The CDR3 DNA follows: TGTGCCAGCAGCCAAGGGGAACCCTATAATTCACCCCTCCACTTT. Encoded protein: CASSQGEPYNSPLHF.

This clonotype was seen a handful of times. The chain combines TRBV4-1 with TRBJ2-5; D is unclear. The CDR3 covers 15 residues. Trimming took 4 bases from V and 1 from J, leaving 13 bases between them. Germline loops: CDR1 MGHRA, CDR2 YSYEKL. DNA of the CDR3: TGCGCCAGCAGCCTAGTGGGCTCCATCCAAGAGACCCAGTACTTC. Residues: CASSLVGSIQETQYF.

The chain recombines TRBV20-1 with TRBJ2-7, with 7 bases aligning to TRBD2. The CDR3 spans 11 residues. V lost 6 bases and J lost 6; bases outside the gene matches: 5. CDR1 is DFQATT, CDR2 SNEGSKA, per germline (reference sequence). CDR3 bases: TGCAGTGCCCTAGTAGCGGGCGAGCAGTACTTC. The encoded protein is CSALVAGEQYF.

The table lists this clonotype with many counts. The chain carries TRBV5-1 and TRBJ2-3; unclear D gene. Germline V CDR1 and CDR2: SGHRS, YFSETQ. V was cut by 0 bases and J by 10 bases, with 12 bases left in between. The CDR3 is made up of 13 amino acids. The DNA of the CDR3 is TGCGCCAGCAGCTTGGTCGGCGTGATGGCGCAGTATTTT. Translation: CASSLVGVMAQYF.

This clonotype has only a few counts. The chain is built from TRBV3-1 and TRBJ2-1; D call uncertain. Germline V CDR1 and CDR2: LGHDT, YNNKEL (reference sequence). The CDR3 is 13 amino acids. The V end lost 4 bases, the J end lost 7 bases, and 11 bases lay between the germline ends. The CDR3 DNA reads TGTGCCAGCAGCCTCTTTGGGGTTAATGAGCAGTTCTTC. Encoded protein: CASSLFGVNEQFF.

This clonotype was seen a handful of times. The CDR3 sequence is CASSLSRGNNEQFF. DNA for the CDR3: TGTGCCAGCAGCTTAAGCCGGGGGAACAATGAGCAGTTCTTC. This chain links TRBV7-2 with TRBJ2-1, with D tentatively TRBD2 (6 bases). Germline V CDR1 and CDR2: SGHTA, FQGNSA. Trimming shortened V by 2 bases and J by 5 bases, and 10 bases separated the two germline ends. This CDR3 has 14 amino acids.

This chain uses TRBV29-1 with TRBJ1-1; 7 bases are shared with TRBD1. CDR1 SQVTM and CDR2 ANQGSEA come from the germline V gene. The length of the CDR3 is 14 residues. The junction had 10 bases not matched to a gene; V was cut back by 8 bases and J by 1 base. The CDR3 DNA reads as TGCAGCACAAAACCCGGGACAGAGAACACTGAAGCTTTCTTT. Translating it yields CSTKPGTENTEAFF.

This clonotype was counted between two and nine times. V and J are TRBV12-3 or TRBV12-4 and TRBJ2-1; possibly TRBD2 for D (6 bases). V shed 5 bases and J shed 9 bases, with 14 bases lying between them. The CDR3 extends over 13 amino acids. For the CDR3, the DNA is TGTGCCAGCAGTCCCCCGGGGGATGGTGAGCAGTTCTTC. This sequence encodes CASSPPGDGEQFF.

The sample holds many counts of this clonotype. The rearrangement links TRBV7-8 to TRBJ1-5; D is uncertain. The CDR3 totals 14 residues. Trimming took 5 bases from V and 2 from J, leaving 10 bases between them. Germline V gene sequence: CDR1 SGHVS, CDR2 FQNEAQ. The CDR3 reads CASSAREGNQPQHF. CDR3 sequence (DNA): TGTGCCAGCAGCGCTAGGGAGGGCAATCAGCCCCAGCATTTT.

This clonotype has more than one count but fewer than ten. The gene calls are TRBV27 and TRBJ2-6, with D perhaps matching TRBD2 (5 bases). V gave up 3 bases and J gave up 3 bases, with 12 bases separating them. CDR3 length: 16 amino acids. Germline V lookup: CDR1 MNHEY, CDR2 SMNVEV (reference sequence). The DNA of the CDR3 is TGTGCCAGCAGTTTCGGGGTTTCGTTTGGGGCCAACGTCCTGACTTTC. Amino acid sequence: CASSFGVSFGANVLTF.

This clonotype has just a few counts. CDR3 sequence (DNA): TGTGCCAGCAGTTTAGAGCGGGGGGGCGATGAGCAGTTCTTC. This encodes CASSLERGGDEQFF. The chain carries TRBV12-3 or TRBV12-4 and TRBJ2-1, with 10 bases fitting TRBD2. Losses at the gene ends were 1 base for V and 8 bases for J; bases not matched to a gene: 2. The CDR3 runs 14 residues.

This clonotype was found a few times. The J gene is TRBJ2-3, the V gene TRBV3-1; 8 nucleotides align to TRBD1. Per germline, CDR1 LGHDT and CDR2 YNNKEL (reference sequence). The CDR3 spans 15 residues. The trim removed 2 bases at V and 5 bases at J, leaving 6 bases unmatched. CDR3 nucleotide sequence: TGTGCCAGCAGCCAACCAGGGGGCTGGGGAGATACGCAGTATTTT. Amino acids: CASSQPGGWGDTQYF.

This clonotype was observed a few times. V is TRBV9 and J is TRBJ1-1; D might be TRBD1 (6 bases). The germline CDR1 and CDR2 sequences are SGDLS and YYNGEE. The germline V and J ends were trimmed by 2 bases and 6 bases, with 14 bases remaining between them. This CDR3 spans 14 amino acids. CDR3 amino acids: CASSVDGQSAEAFF. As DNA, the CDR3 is TGTGCCAGCAGCGTCGACGGACAGTCCGCTGAAGCTTTCTTT.

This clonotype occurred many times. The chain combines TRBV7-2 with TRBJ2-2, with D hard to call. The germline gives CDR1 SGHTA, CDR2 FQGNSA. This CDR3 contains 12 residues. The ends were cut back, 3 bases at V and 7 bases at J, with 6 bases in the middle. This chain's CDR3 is CASSLSGGELFF. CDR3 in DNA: TGTGCCAGCAGCTTGAGTGGCGGGGAGCTGTTTTTT.

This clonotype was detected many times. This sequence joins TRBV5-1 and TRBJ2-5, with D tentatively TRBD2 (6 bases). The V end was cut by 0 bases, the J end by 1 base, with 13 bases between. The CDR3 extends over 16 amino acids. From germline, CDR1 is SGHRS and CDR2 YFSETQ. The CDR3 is CASSLEASVSQETQYF. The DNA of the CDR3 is TGCGCCAGCAGCTTGGAGGCTAGCGTGTCCCAAGAGACCCAGTACTTC.

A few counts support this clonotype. The CDR3 loop is CSARFGQGGETQYF. CDR3 DNA: TGCAGTGCTAGATTCGGACAGGGCGGGGAGACCCAGTACTTC. The chain is built from TRBV20-1 and TRBJ2-5, with TRBD1 matching over 8 bases. Trimming at V came to 2 bases and at J to 5 bases, leaving 7 bases not matched to a gene. The CDR3 length is 14 residues. CDR1 is DFQATT, CDR2 SNEGSKA, per germline (reference sequence).